This note documents a single T cell receptor (beta chain) sequence. Using immunoSEQ multiplex PCR, the repertoire was profiled, and TCRdb retains in-frame clones only, with some absent. The sample includes under 150,000 clones, less than 90% of them seen just once. This specimen comes from a study of blood T cell repertoires in COVID-19. The ends were cut back, 6 bases at V and 0 bases at J, with 12 bases in the middle. This CDR3 region has 16 residues. The germline V gene has CDR1 MNHEY and CDR2 SVGEGT. This clonotype was sampled from a man aged 30 to 45 who had recovered from COVID-19. The sample taken for sequencing was PBMCs or T cells enriched from blood (not recorded which). The rearrangement joins TRBV6-2 or TRBV6-3 to TRBJ2-6; perhaps TRBD1 as D (5 bases). The CDR3: CASSPDRTSGANVLTF. In DNA form, the CDR3 reads TGTGCCAGCAGCCCCGACAGAACCTCTGGGGCCAACGTCCTGACTTTC.